This TCR beta chain is drawn from a study of blood T cell repertoires in COVID-19 (TCRdb year 2020). About the investigation overall: Samples covering the acute and convalescent phases of COVID-19 were provided by collaborators in the United States, Italy and Spain. The repertoires were made available in a free public database intended to serve as a resource for research on the immune response to SARS-CoV-2. A de-identified subject ID, COVID-19 status, age in years and sex were almost always included in the sample metadata. Samples were obtained from the ongoing ImmuneRACE study (first 160 participants) and from over a thousand subjects provided by 6 global collaborators. The prospective study material was composed of cDNA or gDNA derived from T cells, B-cell-depleted T cells, or PBMCs. The dataset comprised deeply sampled blood TCRbeta repertoires from subjects exposed to, actively infected with, or recovered from COVID-19. HLA class I and class II types, where available, came from metadata supplied by the sample provider rather than from assay-based typing.

The immunoSEQ Assay, a bias-controlled multiplex PCR, was used to amplify TCRbeta CDR3 regions from genomic DNA. The study's own analysis went as follows. Nucleated cell counts per sample were estimated from amplification of reference gene primers within the assay. To quantify the absolute abundance of each unique TCRbeta CDR3 rearrangement, sequence reads were collapsed and filtered. For each sample, productive Simpson clonality was calculated by taking the square root of Simpson's diversity index across productive rearrangements. TCRdb provides this immuneACCESS table in a form limited to in-frame rearrangements. Some clones are lacking; in checked studies, under half of them reflect an unresolved V gene, and why the rest are absent is not known. V and J calls and clone size follow that table, whereas D and trimming were derived from the DNA. The sample data list about 240,000 clones, and about 80% of these were observed just once. The ten largest account for approximately 9.4% of the sample.

Measured from the cysteine to the phenylalanine, the CDR3 is 15 residues long. Here the CDR3 DNA is all that survives: 45 bases in frame from base 1. CDR1 and CDR2 are drawn from the germline V gene: SGHVS, FNYEAQ. The germline V and J ends show losses of 4 bases and 4 bases respectively, and no gene match explains 8 bases of the junction. Whole blood was collected in K2EDTA tubes by collaborating institutions according to the institutions' own protocols. For TCRbeta analysis, collaborator samples were shipped as frozen whole blood, as isolated PBMCs, or as DNA extracted from either sample type. To note about this clone: The antigen it recognizes is unknown. Qualities for individual bases were not recorded, and no much larger clone is one base off.

General findings and caveats noted by the study authors: The amount of clinical and demographic metadata varied by source and participant and was provided uncurated.

Material for sequencing was peripheral blood. The TCR originated in a woman older than 75 with acute or convalescent COVID-19. The rearrangement joined TRBV7-6 to TRBJ2-3, with 7 bases matching TRBD1. The encoded CDR3 is CASSWASRGPDTQYF. The bases are TGTGCCAGCAGCTGGGCGTCTAGGGGGCCAGATACGCAGTATTTT.